A selection of T cell receptor beta chains follows, all from one sample in a study of T cells in Graves' hyperthyroidism and ophthalmopathy. MiXCR, run by TCRdb on the multiplex PCR reads, gives a single entry per CDR3 protein. Of approximately 740,000 distinct CDR3 sequences in the sample, 11% to 15% were seen once. Source material: blood. The receptors shown here come from a woman between 18 and 30 years old with Graves' hyperthyroidism. Each CDR3 is given with its conserved first and last residue. Fields, in order: clone size, CDR3 length, J gene, V gene, D gene, CDR3 DNA, CDR3 protein. The D gene is left open where the match is weak. Size values are once, few and many counts, or a class for expanded clones, and some rows have none.

>.|17|TRBJ2-1|TRBV27|.
TGTGCCAGCAGTTTCTGGCCCGGAAGGGGTTCTTACAATGAGCAGTTCTTC
CASSFWPGRGSYNEQFF
>.|16|TRBJ2-3|TRBV20-1|TRBD1
TGCAGTGCGAAGGACAGGGGGCTCCTAAGCACAGATACGCAGTATTTT
CSAKDRGLLSTDTQYF
>few|17|TRBJ1-2|TRBV6-5|.
TGTGCCAGCAGTTACTCATACCAGGGAGGTGGTAACTATGGCTACACCTTC
CASSYSYQGGGNYGYTF
>many|12|TRBJ2-7|TRBV20-1|.
TGCAGTGCTAGAAAAGGGGGGGGCGAGCAGTACTTC
CSARKGGGEQYF
>few|17|TRBJ2-7|TRBV28|TRBD2
TGTGCCAGCAGTCCAACGGGCACAGGACTAGCGGCCGGAGAGCAGTACTTC
CASSPTGTGLAAGEQYF
>many|14|TRBJ1-2|TRBV18|TRBD1
TGTGCCAGCCGAGGGACAGGGGGACCCTATGGCTACACCTTC
CASRGTGGPYGYTF
>many|14|TRBJ2-5|TRBV24-1|.
TGTGCCACCAGTGATTTCAAGGAAAAAGAGACCCAGTACTTC
CATSDFKEKETQYF
>many|18|TRBJ2-3|TRBV12-3/TRBV12-4|.
TGTGCCAGCAGCCCACCCACTGGACAGCTCCCGAGCACAGATACGCAGTATTTT
CASSPPTGQLPSTDTQYF
>.|12|TRBJ2-7|TRBV5-1|TRBD1
TGCGCCAACAGGGGGCCGGACTACGAGCAGTACTTC
CANRGPDYEQYF
>.|16|TRBJ2-3|TRBV7-2|TRBD2
TGTGCCAGCAGCTCGGGGGTAGCGGGTAGCACAGATACGCAGTATTTT
CASSSGVAGSTDTQYF
>.|17|TRBJ2-7|TRBV29-1|.
TGCAGCGTTGGATCCCCAGGGCCGAAAGGAATCTCCTACGAGCAGTACTTC
CSVGSPGPKGISYEQYF
>many|15|TRBJ2-7|TRBV5-1|.
TGCGCCAGCAGCCCCGGACAGACGAGCTCCTACGAGCAGTACTTC
CASSPGQTSSYEQYF
>many|14|TRBJ2-2|TRBV11-3|TRBD1
TGTGCCAGCACCCCCGGGACAGCAGACGGGGAGCTGTTTTTT
CASTPGTADGELFF
>many|17|TRBJ2-1|TRBV7-8|TRBD1
TGTGCCAGCAGCTCCGATCCCCAGGGGGCGAAGTACAATGAGCAGTTCTTC
CASSSDPQGAKYNEQFF
>few|12|TRBJ2-7|TRBV4-1|.
TGCGCCAGCAGCCAAGATAGTGGAAAGCAGTACTTC
CASSQDSGKQYF
>.|11|TRBJ2-7|TRBV20-1|.
TGCAGTGCTAGGTCTGGGGCCGAGCAGTACTTC
CSARSGAEQYF
>few|15|TRBJ2-1|TRBV5-6|TRBD1
TGTGCCAGCAGCGAAATGAAGACAGGGAGCAATGAGCAGTTCTTC
CASSEMKTGSNEQFF
>many|14|TRBJ2-7|TRBV12-3/TRBV12-4|.
TGTGCCAGCCGTCGGAGGGGATCTTCCTACGAGCAGTACTTC
CASRRRGSSYEQYF
>many|13|TRBJ1-2|TRBV6-1|TRBD1
TGTGCCAGCCAGCCCTGGGACAGCTATGGCTACACCTTC
CASQPWDSYGYTF
>many|11|TRBJ2-1|TRBV20-1|.
TGCAGTGCTTTCGGCCTCAATGAGCAGTTCTTC
CSAFGLNEQFF
>many|12|TRBJ1-1|TRBV20-1|.
TGCAGTGCTGGGGGACCGGGAGAAGAAGCTTTCTTT
CSAGGPGEEAFF
>many|15|TRBJ2-7|TRBV7-2|TRBD1
TGTGCCAGCAGCGCTGCCGGGACAGGGTCCCACGAGCAGTACTTC
CASSAAGTGSHEQYF
>.|16|TRBJ2-1|TRBV6-1|.
TGTGCCAGCAGACTCCGGCAAAGGGTCGGCTACAATGAGCAGTTCTTC
CASRLRQRVGYNEQFF
>many|18|TRBJ2-3|TRBV9|TRBD2
TGTGCCAGCAGCGACCCGGGACTAGCGGGAGAGAGCACAGATACGCAGTATTTT
CASSDPGLAGESTDTQYF
>.|15|TRBJ2-7|TRBV11-3|TRBD1
TGTGCCAGCAGCTTCCTCGGGACAGGATCCTACGAGCAGTACTTC
CASSFLGTGSYEQYF
>many|16|TRBJ2-3|TRBV11-2|TRBD2
TGTGCCAGCAGCCCAACTAGCGGGAGAGGCACAGATACGCAGTATTTT
CASSPTSGRGTDTQYF
>many|13|TRBJ1-6|TRBV6-1|.
TGTGCCAGCAGCGACATCGGGGGCTCACCCCTCCACTTT
CASSDIGGSPLHF
>many|15|TRBJ2-5|TRBV7-2|.
TGTGCCAGCAGCTTAGCGCTCTTGGATCAAGAGACCCAGTACTTC
CASSLALLDQETQYF
>many|15|TRBJ2-3|TRBV5-1|.
TGCGCCAGCAGCTTGGATGGAGCGCCGATAGATACGCAGTATTTT
CASSLDGAPIDTQYF
>.|14|TRBJ1-6|TRBV12-3/TRBV12-4|.
TGTGCCAGCAGTTCACAGACGATGAATTCACCCCTCCACTTT
CASSSQTMNSPLHF
>many|14|TRBJ2-3|TRBV7-2|.
TGTGCCAGCAGCTTCTATTCGGCAACAGATACGCAGTATTTT
CASSFYSATDTQYF
>few|17|TRBJ1-1|TRBV20-1|.
TGCAGTGCTAGAGATCAAGGGGTTCGTCCCGTGAACACTGAAGCTTTCTTT
CSARDQGVRPVNTEAFF
>few|13|TRBJ1-2|TRBV10-3|.
TGTGCCATCAGTGAGACCCCCGGGTGGGGCTACACCTTC
CAISETPGWGYTF
>few|17|TRBJ2-1|TRBV11-2|TRBD2
TGTGCCAGCAGCTTCCCGAAGGGGACTAAAAACTACAATGAGCAGTTCTTC
CASSFPKGTKNYNEQFF
>many|14|TRBJ2-7|TRBV27|.
TGTGCCAGCAGTTTTATGACTGGGGCCTACGAGCAGTACTTC
CASSFMTGAYEQYF
>few|13|TRBJ2-1|TRBV12-5|TRBD1
TGTGCTAGTGGTTTGGCGACAGGGCGGGAGCAGTTCTTC
CASGLATGREQFF
>.|13|TRBJ2-5|TRBV30|.
TGTGCCTCCAATCGGGACATGGTTGAGACCCAGTACTTC
CASNRDMVETQYF
>few|12|TRBJ2-7|TRBV19|.
TGTGCCAGTAGTGCTACACAGAACGAGCAGTACTTC
CASSATQNEQYF
>.|16|TRBJ2-3|TRBV29-1|TRBD2
TGCAGCGTTAAGAGGTCAGCGGGAGGGCCAGGAGATACGCAGTATTTT
CSVKRSAGGPGDTQYF
>many|14|TRBJ2-3|TRBV10-3|.
TGTGCCATCACTCGGACCCTGGGGACAGATACGCAGTATTTT
CAITRTLGTDTQYF
>.|16|TRBJ2-3|TRBV7-9|TRBD1
TGTGCCAGCAGCCGACCCCAGGGGGCTAGCACAGATACGCAGTATTTT
CASSRPQGASTDTQYF
>few|14|TRBJ2-2|TRBV6-1|.
TGTGCCAGCAGTGTCAACCCTCGAGCCGGGGAGCTGTTTTTT
CASSVNPRAGELFF
>.|15|TRBJ1-1|TRBV6-2/TRBV6-3|.
TGTGCCAGCAGTTACTCGCAGGGCTTGAACACTGAAGCTTTCTTT
CASSYSQGLNTEAFF
>few|14|TRBJ2-1|TRBV4-3|.
TGCGCCAGCAGCCAAGATGGAGTAACCAATGAGCAGTTCTTC
CASSQDGVTNEQFF
>.|18|TRBJ1-1|TRBV13|TRBD1
TGTGCCAGCAGCTTAGGCCAGGGGAACAGGGGGAGGAACACTGAAGCTTTCTTT
CASSLGQGNRGRNTEAFF
>.|17|TRBJ2-2|TRBV6-1|.
TGTGCCAGCAGGCAACAACTAGTGGGGAAAAACACCGGGGAGCTGTTTTTT
CASRQQLVGKNTGELFF